This TCR beta chain originates from a study of identical twins. CDR1 LNHNV and CDR2 YYDKDF come from the germline V gene (reference sequence). CDR3 length: 15 residues. The ends lost 1 base at V and 7 bases at J; junction bases unmatched: 9. TCRdb fed the 5' RACE reads into MiXCR, producing one record per CDR3 protein. The sample lists 700,000 or so distinct CDR3 sequences; 21% were seen once. These same records also appear under a second study, on T cells expressing NK-cell markers.

Sequenced sample: PBMCs. The V call is TRBV15, the J call TRBJ2-7; 8 bases agree with TRBD1. The TCR originated in a woman under 30 in good health. For the CDR3, the DNA is TGTGCCACCAGCAGAGGTGGACAGGGAAAGGGGGAGCAGTACTTC. It specifies CATSRGGQGKGEQYF.